The rows below give T cell receptor beta chains drawn from one sample of a study of blood T cell repertoires in COVID-19. Repertoires were generated with immunoSEQ multiplex PCR, while TCRdb's copy carries only in-frame clones and drops some. The data contain roughly 10,000 clones, roughly 80% of them singletons. The sequencing input was peripheral blood. These receptors came from a man between 65 and 85 years old with active COVID-19. CDR3s include the opening cysteine and the closing phenylalanine or tryptophan. The order of the fields is clone size, D gene, J gene, V gene, CDR3 protein, CDR3 DNA. D genes are given only for firm matches. Size is stated for part of the rows, as once, few or many counts, or as a class when the clone is expanded.

clone_size: .
d_call: .
j_call: TRBJ2-5
v_call: TRBV7-6
cdr3_aa: CASSLTPSRGKETQYF
cdr3_nt: TGTGCCAGCAGCTTAACCCCCTCTAGGGGGAAAGAGACCCAGTACTTC

clone_size: .
d_call: TRBD1
j_call: TRBJ2-5
v_call: TRBV10-1
cdr3_aa: CASSELDREETQYF
cdr3_nt: TGCGCCAGCAGTGAGTTGGACAGGGAAGAGACCCAGTACTTC

clone_size: .
d_call: .
j_call: TRBJ1-1
v_call: TRBV19
cdr3_aa: CASNPSRGSTEAFF
cdr3_nt: TGTGCCAGTAACCCGTCAAGGGGATCCACTGAAGCTTTCTTT

clone_size: .
d_call: .
j_call: TRBJ2-7
v_call: TRBV18
cdr3_aa: CASSPSRSLADYEQYF
cdr3_nt: TGTGCCAGCTCACCTTCCAGGTCCTTAGCGGACTACGAGCAGTACTTC

clone_size: .
d_call: TRBD1
j_call: TRBJ2-1
v_call: TRBV19
cdr3_aa: CASSIEKGQYNEQFF
cdr3_nt: TGTGCCAGTAGTATAGAAAAGGGACAGTACAATGAGCAGTTCTTC

clone_size: .
d_call: .
j_call: TRBJ2-2
v_call: TRBV5-4
cdr3_aa: CASISDRSNTGELFF
cdr3_nt: TGTGCCAGTATTTCGGACAGATCGAACACCGGGGAGCTGTTTTTT

clone_size: .
d_call: TRBD2
j_call: TRBJ2-7
v_call: TRBV14
cdr3_aa: CASSQVTVGGFEQYF
cdr3_nt: TGTGCCAGCAGCCAAGTTACGGTCGGGGGGTTCGAGCAGTACTTC

clone_size: .
d_call: .
j_call: TRBJ2-7
v_call: TRBV7-2
cdr3_aa: CASSSWTAITYEQYF
cdr3_nt: TGTGCCAGCAGCTCCTGGACAGCGATAACCTACGAGCAGTACTTC

clone_size: .
d_call: TRBD2
j_call: TRBJ2-1
v_call: TRBV7-2
cdr3_aa: CASSLRAGGIRNEQFF
cdr3_nt: TGTGCCAGCAGCTTAAGAGCGGGGGGGATTAGAAATGAGCAGTTCTTC

clone_size: .
d_call: TRBD2
j_call: TRBJ2-1
v_call: TRBV4-2
cdr3_aa: CASSQGTAGDEQFF
cdr3_nt: TGTGCCAGCAGCCAAGGGACTGCGGGAGATGAGCAGTTCTTC

clone_size: .
d_call: TRBD1
j_call: TRBJ2-2
v_call: TRBV7-3
cdr3_aa: CASSARQGHTGELFF
cdr3_nt: TGTGCCAGCAGCGCCCGACAGGGTCACACCGGGGAGCTGTTTTTT

clone_size: .
d_call: .
j_call: TRBJ2-3
v_call: TRBV10-3
cdr3_aa: CAIKGGGTDTQYF
cdr3_nt: TGTGCCATCAAGGGGGGGGGCACAGATACGCAGTATTTT

clone_size: few
d_call: .
j_call: TRBJ2-2
v_call: TRBV5-8
cdr3_aa: CASSRWGGVNTGELFF
cdr3_nt: TGTGCCAGCAGCCGTTGGGGGGGCGTAAACACCGGGGAGCTGTTTTTT

clone_size: .
d_call: .
j_call: TRBJ1-5
v_call: TRBV11-2
cdr3_aa: CASSLGDNRSNQPQHF
cdr3_nt: TGTGCCAGCAGCTTAGGGGACAACCGAAGCAATCAGCCCCAGCATTTT

clone_size: .
d_call: TRBD1
j_call: TRBJ2-1
v_call: TRBV5-4
cdr3_aa: CASSLDRGLRGQFF
cdr3_nt: TGTGCCAGCAGCTTGGACAGGGGTCTTCGTGGACAGTTCTTC

clone_size: .
d_call: .
j_call: TRBJ1-1
v_call: TRBV7-9
cdr3_aa: CASSLLTEAFF
cdr3_nt: TGTGCCAGCAGCTTATTAACTGAAGCTTTCTTT

clone_size: .
d_call: .
j_call: TRBJ1-2
v_call: TRBV7-2
cdr3_aa: CASSDSPGSGYTF
cdr3_nt: TGTGCCAGCAGCGATAGTCCGGGGAGCGGCTACACCTTC

clone_size: .
d_call: TRBD2
j_call: TRBJ2-3
v_call: TRBV3-1/TRBV3-2
cdr3_aa: CASSQIRSGGYYTDTQYF
cdr3_nt: TGTGCCAGCAGCCAAATTCGTAGCGGGGGGTACTATACAGATACGCAGTATTTT

clone_size: few
d_call: TRBD1
j_call: TRBJ2-5
v_call: TRBV5-5
cdr3_aa: CASSGPGQKETQYF
cdr3_nt: TGTGCCAGCAGCGGACCGGGACAGAAAGAGACCCAGTACTTC

clone_size: .
d_call: TRBD1
j_call: TRBJ2-5
v_call: TRBV5-1
cdr3_aa: CASSFRQGASETQYF
cdr3_nt: TGCGCCAGCAGCTTTAGACAGGGGGCCTCAGAGACCCAGTACTTC

clone_size: .
d_call: TRBD1
j_call: TRBJ1-4
v_call: TRBV7-9
cdr3_aa: CASSPHRGREEKLFF
cdr3_nt: TGTGCCAGCAGCCCCCACAGGGGGCGCGAGGAAAAACTGTTTTTT

clone_size: .
d_call: TRBD1
j_call: TRBJ1-1
v_call: TRBV19
cdr3_aa: CASSAAGTANTEAFF
cdr3_nt: TGTGCCAGTAGTGCGGCCGGGACAGCGAACACTGAAGCTTTCTTT

clone_size: .
d_call: .
j_call: TRBJ1-2
v_call: TRBV7-8
cdr3_aa: CASSLDRTSGYTF
cdr3_nt: TGTGCCAGCAGCTTAGACAGGACGTCCGGCTACACCTTC

clone_size: once
d_call: TRBD2
j_call: TRBJ2-3
v_call: TRBV7-2
cdr3_aa: CASSPRLRGGGTDTQYF
cdr3_nt: TGTGCCAGCAGCCCCCGGTTGCGGGGGGGCGGCACAGATACGCAGTATTTT

clone_size: .
d_call: TRBD2
j_call: TRBJ2-7
v_call: TRBV28
cdr3_aa: CASSELGLAGRSRTYEQYF
cdr3_nt: TGTGCCAGCAGTGAACTTGGACTAGCGGGGAGAAGTAGGACCTACGAGCAGTACTTC

clone_size: .
d_call: .
j_call: TRBJ2-3
v_call: TRBV19
cdr3_aa: CASRLQGTYTDTQYF
cdr3_nt: TGTGCCAGTAGGCTCCAGGGGACGTACACAGATACGCAGTATTTT

clone_size: .
d_call: TRBD1
j_call: TRBJ2-7
v_call: TRBV7-2
cdr3_aa: CASSFRDSVYEQYF
cdr3_nt: TGTGCCAGCAGCTTTAGGGACAGCGTCTACGAGCAGTACTTC

clone_size: .
d_call: .
j_call: TRBJ2-7
v_call: TRBV3-1/TRBV3-2
cdr3_aa: CASSQGGAYEQYF
cdr3_nt: TGTGCCAGCAGCCAAGGCGGAGCCTACGAGCAGTACTTC

clone_size: .
d_call: .
j_call: TRBJ1-4
v_call: TRBV5-1
cdr3_aa: CASSFGTPGWELFF
cdr3_nt: TGCGCCAGCAGCTTCGGGACACCCGGATGGGAACTGTTTTTT

clone_size: .
d_call: TRBD2
j_call: TRBJ2-3
v_call: TRBV28
cdr3_aa: CASVKRGSAQYF
cdr3_nt: TGTGCCAGTGTTAAGCGGGGGTCTGCGCAGTATTTT

clone_size: once
d_call: .
j_call: TRBJ2-7
v_call: TRBV12-3/TRBV12-4
cdr3_aa: CASSLLHGYEQYF
cdr3_nt: TGTGCCAGCAGTTTGCTGCACGGGTACGAGCAGTACTTC

clone_size: .
d_call: .
j_call: TRBJ2-7
v_call: TRBV7-8
cdr3_aa: CASSTSARLSSYEQYF
cdr3_nt: TGTGCCAGCAGCACTAGTGCTCGGCTAAGCTCCTACGAGCAGTACTTC

clone_size: few
d_call: TRBD1
j_call: TRBJ2-5
v_call: TRBV6-6
cdr3_aa: CASSRVGGTGVRQETQYF
cdr3_nt: TGTGCCAGCAGTCGGGTAGGAGGGACAGGGGTGAGACAAGAGACCCAGTACTTC

clone_size: .
d_call: .
j_call: TRBJ2-7
v_call: TRBV3-1/TRBV3-2
cdr3_aa: CASSQAIGGGFYEQYF
cdr3_nt: TGTGCCAGCAGCCAAGCTATCGGCGGGGGCTTCTACGAGCAGTACTTC

clone_size: .
d_call: TRBD1
j_call: TRBJ2-7
v_call: TRBV9
cdr3_aa: CASSARTGREQYF
cdr3_nt: TGTGCCAGCAGCGCCAGGACAGGGCGGGAGCAGTACTTC

clone_size: .
d_call: .
j_call: TRBJ1-2
v_call: TRBV27
cdr3_aa: CASSLSTGIDGYTF
cdr3_nt: TGTGCCAGCAGTTTGTCTACAGGGATCGATGGCTACACCTTC

clone_size: once
d_call: TRBD1
j_call: TRBJ1-4
v_call: TRBV30
cdr3_aa: CAWGTGVNEKLFF
cdr3_nt: TGTGCCTGGGGGACAGGGGTTAATGAAAAACTGTTTTTT

clone_size: .
d_call: TRBD2
j_call: TRBJ2-2
v_call: TRBV28
cdr3_aa: CASKSSSGGYTGELFF
cdr3_nt: TGTGCCAGCAAATCATCGAGCGGGGGGTACACCGGGGAGCTGTTTTTT

clone_size: .
d_call: .
j_call: TRBJ1-6
v_call: TRBV30
cdr3_aa: CAWTVYNSPLHF
cdr3_nt: TGTGCCTGGACAGTGTATAATTCACCCCTCCACTTT

clone_size: .
d_call: .
j_call: TRBJ1-6
v_call: TRBV4-3
cdr3_aa: CASSQISTPGGALHF
cdr3_nt: TGCGCCAGCAGCCAAATTAGCACTCCGGGGGGGGCCCTCCACTTT

clone_size: few
d_call: TRBD1
j_call: TRBJ1-4
v_call: TRBV11-2
cdr3_aa: CASSYQTGRLNEKLFF
cdr3_nt: TGTGCCAGCAGCTACCAGACAGGGCGCCTGAATGAAAAACTGTTTTTT

clone_size: .
d_call: TRBD2
j_call: TRBJ2-1
v_call: TRBV18
cdr3_aa: CASYGGMNEQFF
cdr3_nt: TGTGCCAGCTACGGGGGGATGAATGAGCAGTTCTTC

clone_size: .
d_call: .
j_call: TRBJ2-5
v_call: TRBV12-3/TRBV12-4
cdr3_aa: CASSFTEETQYF
cdr3_nt: TGTGCCAGCAGTTTTACAGAAGAGACCCAGTACTTC

clone_size: .
d_call: .
j_call: TRBJ1-2
v_call: TRBV30
cdr3_aa: CAWIRTRVTNYGYTF
cdr3_nt: TGTGCCTGGATAAGGACCAGGGTCACAAACTATGGCTACACCTTC

clone_size: .
d_call: TRBD1
j_call: TRBJ1-1
v_call: TRBV9
cdr3_aa: CASSRQGGGTEAFF
cdr3_nt: TGTGCCAGCAGCCGACAGGGGGGAGGAACTGAAGCTTTCTTT

clone_size: .
d_call: .
j_call: TRBJ2-7
v_call: TRBV7-2
cdr3_aa: CASSPPVSSYEQYF
cdr3_nt: TGTGCCAGCAGCCCACCCGTTAGCTCCTACGAGCAGTACTTC

clone_size: .
d_call: TRBD2
j_call: TRBJ2-1
v_call: TRBV5-1
cdr3_aa: CASSLEASGSSYNEQFF
cdr3_nt: TGCGCCAGCAGCTTGGAGGCTAGCGGGAGCTCCTACAATGAGCAGTTCTTC

clone_size: .
d_call: .
j_call: TRBJ1-1
v_call: TRBV3-1/TRBV3-2
cdr3_aa: CASSSRQANTEAFF
cdr3_nt: TGTGCCAGCAGCTCACGGCAGGCGAACACTGAAGCTTTCTTT

clone_size: .
d_call: TRBD1
j_call: TRBJ1-1
v_call: TRBV25-1
cdr3_aa: CASSEWDRNTEAFF
cdr3_nt: TGTGCCAGCAGTGAATGGGACAGGAACACTGAAGCTTTCTTT

clone_size: .
d_call: TRBD1
j_call: TRBJ1-5
v_call: TRBV6-2/TRBV6-3
cdr3_aa: CASSLNLDRLNQPQHF
cdr3_nt: TGTGCCAGCAGTCTAAACTTGGACAGGCTCAATCAGCCCCAGCATTTT